The sequence of this T cell receptor (beta chain) was determined in a study of T cell changes during pregnancy in multiple sclerosis. Losses at the gene ends were 2 bases for V and 3 bases for J; bases not matched to a gene: 2. The germline gives CDR1 SGDLS, CDR2 YYNGEE. The CDR3 totals 15 residues. Sequencing was performed with immunoSEQ multiplex PCR; in TCRdb, only in-frame clones are kept and a portion is missing. The table lists about 35,000 clones, roughly nine tenths of them singletons. J is TRBJ2-3 and V is TRBV9; 11 bases are a match to TRBD2. The receptor's source is a female donor in good health, enrolled as a control in a pregnancy study. Sequencing used peripheral blood, obtained in the third trimester of pregnancy. The CDR3 region is CASSVTSGKTDTQYF. The CDR3 DNA follows: TGTGCCAGCAGCGTGACTAGCGGGAAAACAGATACGCAGTATTTT.